A selection of T cell receptor beta chains follows, all from one sample in a study of T cells in Graves' hyperthyroidism and ophthalmopathy. MiXCR, applied by TCRdb to the multiplex PCR reads, yields one record per CDR3 protein. Of 480,000 or so distinct CDR3 sequences in the sample, over 13% were seen once. Sequenced input: blood. All receptors derive from a woman in her late teens or twenties with Graves' hyperthyroidism. Each CDR3 is given with its conserved first and last residue. D genes are given only for firm matches. Size tells how often a clone was seen (once, few, many) or the class of an expanded clone, and some rows leave it out.

clone_size	d_call	j_call	v_call	cdr3_aa	cdr3_nt
many	TRBD1	TRBJ1-1	TRBV20-1	CSVQGARNTEAFF	TGCAGTGTACAGGGGGCGAGGAACACTGAAGCTTTCTTT
few	.	TRBJ2-3	TRBV20-1	CSARSFAGTDTQYF	TGCAGTGCTAGAAGTTTTGCGGGGACAGATACGCAGTATTTT
many	TRBD1	TRBJ2-3	TRBV18	CASSPFDRGGTDTQYF	TGTGCCAGCTCACCATTCGACAGGGGTGGGACAGATACGCAGTATTTT
many	.	TRBJ1-5	TRBV7-9	CASSTGQGYNQPQHF	TGTGCCAGCAGTACAGGCCAGGGGTACAATCAGCCCCAGCATTTT
many	.	TRBJ1-4	TRBV12-3/TRBV12-4	CASSLHLNEKLFF	TGTGCCAGCAGTTTACATCTGAATGAAAAACTGTTTTTT
many	.	TRBJ2-7	TRBV10-3	CAITDNSYEQYF	TGTGCCATCACGGACAACTCCTACGAGCAGTACTTC
.	.	TRBJ2-5	TRBV14	CASSPTGRKETQCF	TGTGCCAGCAGCCCTACAGGGCGTAAAGAGACCCAGTGCTTC
.	.	TRBJ1-6	TRBV11-1	CASSLFGENNSPLHF	TGTGCCAGCAGCTTGTTCGGGGAGAATAATTCACCCCTCCACTTT
many	TRBD2	TRBJ2-3	TRBV7-9	CASSLEGSSGSTDTQYF	TGTGCCAGCAGCTTAGAAGGTTCTAGCGGGAGCACAGATACGCAGTATTTT
.	.	TRBJ2-2	TRBV12-3/TRBV12-4	CASSLALGGLNTGELFF	TGTGCCAGCAGTTTAGCGCTGGGGGGCCTTAACACCGGGGAGCTGTTTTTT
.	.	TRBJ2-7	TRBV30	CAWSVRSYEQYF	TGTGCCTGGAGTGTGCGGAGCTACGAGCAGTACTTC
.	.	TRBJ2-3	TRBV12-3/TRBV12-4	CASASDTDTDTQYF	TGTGCCAGCGCTTCGGACACAGACACAGATACGCAGTATTTT
many	.	TRBJ2-2	TRBV6-6	CASSYSWGEDTGELFF	TGTGCCAGCAGTTACTCATGGGGCGAGGACACCGGGGAGCTGTTTTTT
many	.	TRBJ2-2	TRBV24-1	CATSDLGRDPGELFF	TGTGCCACCAGTGATTTAGGGCGGGACCCCGGGGAGCTGTTTTTT
many	TRBD2	TRBJ2-5	TRBV6-1	CASKRLAGGQETQYF	TGTGCCAGCAAGAGACTAGCGGGAGGTCAGGAGACCCAGTACTTC
many	.	TRBJ2-7	TRBV18	CASSPPRISEIYEQYF	TGTGCCAGCTCACCACCCCGGATTAGCGAGATTTACGAGCAGTACTTC
many	TRBD2	TRBJ2-1	TRBV12-3/TRBV12-4	CASSSRRSGASYNEQFF	TGTGCCAGCAGTTCACGGCGGAGCGGGGCTTCATACAATGAGCAGTTCTTC
many	.	TRBJ1-2	TRBV30	CAWSRDNLDGYTF	TGTGCCTGGAGTAGAGATAACCTCGATGGCTACACCTTC
.	TRBD2	TRBJ2-1	TRBV19	CASLAGASGNEQFF	TGTGCCAGTTTAGCGGGAGCCTCCGGGAATGAGCAGTTCTTC